The 30 T cell receptor beta chains in this list originate from one sample, sequenced in a study of CD8+CD57+ T cells in acquired aplastic anemia. CD8+CD57+ cell expansion had been shown by flow cytometry in patients chosen for sequencing. Genomic DNA constituted the template upon which TCR beta VDJ and CDR3 profiling was performed. TCRdb reanalysed the reads using MiXCR and keeps one entry per CDR3 protein. Of about 180,000 distinct CDR3 sequences listed, 50% to 65% are singletons. Sequencing input: sorted CD4+, CD8+, or CD8+CD57+ T cells (not recorded which) from PBMCs. All receptors derive from a human donor with aplastic anemia.

J is TRBJ2-7 and V is TRBV7-3, with 7 bases matching TRBD1. The V segment lost 0 bases and the J segment 3 bases; nucleotides outside the gene matches: 2. The germline V gene has CDR1 SGHTA and CDR2 FQGTGA. The CDR3 has 14 amino acids. This CDR3 reads CASSLTGTVYEQYF. As DNA, the CDR3 is TGTGCCAGCAGCTTAACCGGGACAGTCTACGAGCAGTACTTC.

The chain is built from TRBV7-8 and TRBJ2-7; D is unclear. In germline, CDR1 is SGHVS, CDR2 FQNEAQ. The CDR3 totals 15 residues. V was clipped by 5 bases and J by 3 bases, with 17 bases between them. The CDR3 here is CASSKSPGPDYEQYF. The CDR3 DNA reads TGTGCCAGCAGCAAATCTCCGGGTCCCGACTACGAGCAGTACTTC.

This clonotype occurred many times. The chain recombines TRBV4-1 with TRBJ2-5, with no clear D. V was trimmed by 1 base and J by 3 bases, leaving 15 bases between them. The germline V gene encodes CDR1 MGHRA and CDR2 YSYEKL. This CDR3 has 16 amino acids. The CDR3 nucleotides read TGCGCCAGCAGCCAAGGTGACCGGCTGGCCAAAGAGACCCAGTACTTC. It translates to CASSQGDRLAKETQYF.

The rearrangement uses TRBV25-1 and TRBJ2-1; 15 bases line up with TRBD2. Germline loops: CDR1 MGHDK, CDR2 SYGVNS. J was trimmed by 8 bases and V by 8 bases; bases with no gene match: 10. The CDR3 loop spans 16 amino acids. This CDR3 is CASGGLAGGPTDEQFF. DNA for the CDR3: TGTGCCAGCGGAGGACTAGCGGGAGGGCCGACGGATGAGCAGTTCTTC.

The chain recombines TRBV4-1 with TRBJ1-3; no reliable D call. Trimming shortened V by 0 bases and J by 0 bases, and 15 bases separated the two germline ends. The length of the CDR3 is 18 residues. Germline-derived CDR1 and CDR2 are MGHRA and YSYEKL. The CDR3 DNA reads TGCGCCAGCAGCCAAGAGGAGGGCGGAATACACTCTGGAAACACCATATATTTT. Its translation: CASSQEEGGIHSGNTIYF.

This clonotype showed up many times. The CDR3 loop is CASSQEGSRTRWNGYTF. CDR3 in DNA: TGTGCCAGCAGCCAGGAGGGGAGCAGGACCAGATGGAATGGCTACACCTTC. J is TRBJ1-2 and V is TRBV14; a possible D gene is TRBD1 (5 bases). The germline CDR1 and CDR2 sequences are SGHDN and FVKESK. The V end lost 3 bases, the J end lost 6 bases, and 23 bases lay between the germline ends. This CDR3 has 17 amino acids.

The rearrangement uses TRBV7-9 and TRBJ2-5, with D hard to call. The germline gives CDR1 SEHNR, CDR2 FQNEAQ (reference sequence). This CDR3 is built from 13 residues. V was cut by 4 bases and J by 1 base, with 7 bases left in between. In nucleotides, the CDR3 is TGTGCCAGCAGCTGGTCAGTCCAAGAGACCCAGTACTTC. It codes for CASSWSVQETQYF.

The rearrangement links TRBV9 to TRBJ1-2, with 7 bases matching TRBD1. The junction had 1 base not matched to a gene; V was cut back by 0 bases and J by 8 bases. The CDR3 is made up of 12 amino acids. The germline CDR1 and CDR2 sequences are SGDLS and YYNGEE. The DNA of the CDR3 is TGTGCCAGCAGCGTAGTGACAGGGGGCTACACCTTC. It translates to CASSVVTGGYTF. Using reference TRBV9 and TRBJ1-2 for the parts outside the CDR3, the full variable domain is DSGVTQTPKHLITATGQRVTLRCSPRSGDLSVYWYQQSLDQGLQFLIQYYNGEERAKGNILERFSAQQFPDLHSELNLSSLELGDSALYFCASSVVTGGYTFGSGTRLTVV.

This clonotype was detected a few times. This chain uses TRBV29-1 with TRBJ2-3; 9 positions agree with TRBD1. The length of the CDR3 is 14 residues. Germline lookup yields CDR1 SQVTM and CDR2 ANQGSEA. The V segment lost 1 base and the J segment 5 bases; nucleotides outside the gene matches: 4. The CDR3 nucleotides are TGCAGCGTTGAAGTAGTGACAGGGGGAGATACGCAGTATTTT. Protein sequence: CSVEVVTGGDTQYF.

The J gene is TRBJ2-1, the V gene TRBV5-6, with 8 bases lining up with TRBD1. The V segment lost 4 bases and the J segment 3 bases; nucleotides outside the gene matches: 6. The CDR3 runs 15 residues. Per germline, CDR1 SGHDT and CDR2 YYEEEE. The CDR3 nucleotides read TGTGCCAGCAGCCCAGGACAGGGCCACTACAATGAGCAGTTCTTC. It yields the protein CASSPGQGHYNEQFF.

The chain joins TRBV2 to TRBJ2-7; D may be TRBD1 or TRBD2 (5 bases each). This CDR3 region has 13 residues. The V end lost 6 bases, the J end lost 5 bases, and 14 bases lay between the germline ends. Germline V lookup: CDR1 SNHLY, CDR2 FYNNEI. Here the CDR3 reads CASRSWGPHEQYF. CDR3 bases: TGTGCCAGCAGATCATGGGGACCCCACGAGCAGTACTTC.

This rearrangement joins TRBV24-1 to TRBJ2-6, with D uncertain. V lost 5 bases and J lost 1, with 5 bases in between. Germline-derived CDR1 and CDR2 are KGHDR and SFDVKD. This CDR3 spans 14 amino acids. CDR3 sequence (DNA): TGTGCCACCAGTGGAGAATCTGGGGCCAACGTCCTGACTTTC. Its translation is CATSGESGANVLTF.

In its sample, this clonotype was seen once. This chain uses TRBV6-5 with TRBJ2-7; 7 bases align to TRBD1. CDR3 length equals 13 residues. From germline, CDR1 is MNHEY and CDR2 SVGAGI. The ends lost 6 bases at V and 1 base at J; junction bases unmatched: 3. CDR3 region: CASRLQGSYEQYF. The CDR3 region has the DNA TGTGCCAGCAGATTACAGGGGTCCTACGAGCAGTACTTC.

The J gene is TRBJ1-2, the V gene TRBV30; tentatively, D is TRBD1 (6 bases). The CDR3 sequence is 13 residues long. Deletions cut 3 bases from V and 6 bases from J, with 14 bases between. CDR1 and CDR2 (germline): GTSNPN, SVGIG (reference sequence). This CDR3 reads CAWSRQGRDGYTF. The CDR3 bases are TGTGCCTGGAGCCGTCAGGGGAGGGATGGCTACACCTTC.

In its sample, this clonotype was seen many times. V gene TRBV6-6 combines with J gene TRBJ2-1, with no clear D. Per germline, CDR1 MNHNY and CDR2 SVGAGI (reference sequence). This CDR3 is built from 14 residues. V lost 2 bases to trimming and J lost 6 bases, with 11 bases between them. The CDR3 loop reads CASSYESLLNEQFF. CDR3 nucleotide sequence: TGTGCCAGCAGTTACGAAAGCCTACTCAATGAGCAGTTCTTC.

Concerning this clonotype: One junction end disagrees with the germline gene, perhaps due to a read error. The chain uses TRBV7-8 and TRBJ2-7; 12 bases fit TRBD1. The germline V gene encodes CDR1 SGHVS and CDR2 FQNEAQ. The CDR3 spans 17 residues. In DNA form, the CDR3 reads TGTGCCAGCAGCGTCAGACGGGACAGGGGGCTTAACGGGGAGCTGTACTTC. This gives the protein CASSVRRDRGLNGELYF. Looking up the rest from reference TRBV7-8 and TRBJ2-7 gives the full variable domain: GAGVSQSPRYKVAKRGQDVALRCDPISGHVSLFWYQQALGQGPEFLTYFQNEAQLDKSGLPSDRFFAERPEGSVSTLKIQRTQQEDSAVYLCASSVRRDRGLNGELYFGPGTRLTVT.

This clonotype was found once. At one of its ends the junction is not consistent with the germline gene, which may arise from a read error. The rearrangement links TRBV9 to TRBJ1-1; D perhaps matches TRBD1 (6 bases). The CDR3 spans 18 residues. Germline V CDR1 and CDR2: SGDLS, YYNGEE. This chain's CDR3 is CASSEFGGGSPRETEAFF. CDR3 nucleotides: TGCGCCAGCAGCGAGTTTGGGGGGGGCTCACCTAGAGAGACTGAAGCTTTCTTT.

This clonotype appeared a few times. The rearrangement uses TRBV20-1 and TRBJ2-7; D unclear. The CDR3 totals 13 residues. V was shortened by 1 base and J by 5 bases, with 12 bases between the two germline ends. Germline V CDR1 and CDR2: DFQATT, SNEGSKA (reference sequence). This chain's CDR3 is CSARVPRRDEQYF. DNA of the CDR3: TGCAGTGCTAGAGTCCCCCGACGGGACGAGCAGTACTTC.

DNA for the CDR3: TGCAGCGTTGAACAGATCTCTGGAAACACCATATATTTT. It is translated as CSVEQISGNTIYF. The chain joins TRBV29-1 to TRBJ1-3; D call uncertain. CDR3 length equals 13 residues. CDR1 and CDR2 (germline): SQVTM, ANQGSEA. The V gene lost 2 bases and the J gene lost 0 bases, with 5 bases spanning the gap.

The chain uses TRBV2 and TRBJ2-1; tentatively, D is TRBD1 or TRBD2 (5 bases each). V was shortened by 4 bases and J by 10 bases, with 14 bases between the two germline ends. CDR1 SNHLY and CDR2 FYNNEI come from the germline V gene. This CDR3 has 13 residues. The CDR3 region is CASSAGTPREQFF. DNA for the CDR3: TGTGCCAGCAGTGCGGGGACCCCCCGGGAGCAGTTCTTC. Full variable domain (remainder filled in from reference TRBV2 and TRBJ2-1): EPEVTQTPSHQVTQMGQEVILRCVPISNHLYFYWYRQILGQKVEFLVSFYNNEISEKSEIFDDQFSVERPDGSNFTLKIRSTKLEDSAMYFCASSAGTPREQFFGPGTRLTVL.

The rearrangement links TRBV12-3 or TRBV12-4 to TRBJ2-7; 9 bases align to TRBD2. The CDR3 is 14 residues long. Trimming at V came to 6 bases and at J to 2 bases, leaving 5 bases not matched to a gene. CDR3 in amino acids: CASSLAGYTYEQYF. The CDR3 DNA reads TGTGCCAGCAGCCTAGCGGGGTACACCTACGAGCAGTACTTC.

V usage is TRBV24-1 and J usage is TRBJ1-1; D is ambiguous. Per the germline V gene, CDR1 is KGHDR and CDR2 is SFDVKD. The V and J ends lost 2 bases and 0 bases respectively, with 3 bases between them. CDR3 size: 13 residues. The CDR3 coding sequence is TGTGCCACCAGTGATTACATGAACACTGAAGCTTTCTTT. Translation: CATSDYMNTEAFF.

This clonotype was recorded once. This chain links TRBV9 with TRBJ2-1; D ambiguous. Trimming took off 0 bases at V and 5 bases at J, with 6 bases between the two ends. This CDR3 has 13 amino acids. CDR1 is SGDLS, CDR2 YYNGEE, per germline. The CDR3 here is CASSVDIHNEQFF. CDR3 sequence (DNA): TGTGCCAGCAGCGTAGACATCCACAATGAGCAGTTCTTC.

This clonotype was seen once. With a much larger clone just one base away, this may be a read error. CDR3 nucleotides: TGTGCCGGCAGCCCAGGTTCGTTAGCAAGCACAGATACGCAGTATTTT. It codes for CAGSPGSLASTDTQYF. This chain connects TRBV11-2 to TRBJ2-3; D is uncertain. The CDR3 totals 16 residues. The germline V gene has CDR1 SGHAT and CDR2 FQNNGV. Complete variable domain (other parts from reference TRBV11-2 and TRBJ2-3): EAGVAQSPRYKIIEKRQSVAFWCNPISGHATLYWYQQILGQGPKLLIQFQNNGVVDDSQLPKDRFSAERLKGVDSTLKIQPAKLEDSAVYLCAGSPGSLASTDTQYFGPGTRLTVL.

The gene calls are TRBV10-3 and TRBJ2-7, with 8 bases matching TRBD1. J was trimmed by 3 bases and V by 3 bases; bases with no gene match: 4. The germline V gene has CDR1 ENHRY and CDR2 SYGVKD. There are 14 residues in the CDR3. The CDR3 is CAISEGTGNYEQYF. The CDR3 region has the DNA TGTGCCATCAGTGAAGGGACAGGCAACTACGAGCAGTACTTC.

The chain uses TRBV20-1 and TRBJ1-1, with a tentative D call TRBD1 (6 bases). Germline V lookup: CDR1 DFQATT, CDR2 SNEGSKA (reference sequence). The CDR3 covers 14 residues. V shed 6 bases and J shed 0 bases, with 14 bases lying between them. In DNA, the CDR3 is TGCAGTGCGCAAGATGGACAGTTGAACACTGAAGCTTTCTTT. The encoded protein is CSAQDGQLNTEAFF.

The V and J genes are TRBV7-3 and TRBJ2-1, with 11 positions matching TRBD2. Germline V gives CDR1 SGHTA, CDR2 FQGTGA. The CDR3 is 15 residues long. V lost 5 bases and J lost 3; bases outside the gene matches: 3. The CDR3 region has the DNA TGTGCCAGCAGCAAAGGGACTAGCGGCTACAATGAGCAGTTCTTC. It yields the protein CASSKGTSGYNEQFF.

The genes are TRBV19 and TRBJ1-1; D may be TRBD1 (6 bases). CDR3 length: 15 residues. The germline CDR1 and CDR2 sequences are LNHDA and SQIVND (reference sequence). V was shortened by 5 bases and J by 1 base, with 14 bases between the two germline ends. The CDR3 is CASSALQGKNTEAFF. The CDR3 DNA sequence: TGTGCCAGTAGTGCCCTACAGGGAAAGAACACTGAAGCTTTCTTT.

The chain couples TRBV12-3 or TRBV12-4 to TRBJ1-5; D is uncertain. CDR3 length: 14 amino acids. Trimming removed 5 bases at V and 9 bases at J, with 17 bases between. The CDR3 DNA follows: TGTGCCAGCAGTCCCACAGCATTCAATGGGCCCCAGCATTTT. It encodes CASSPTAFNGPQHF.

In regard to this clonotype: One end of the junction is discordant with germline, which a read error may explain. The rearrangement links TRBV7-9 to TRBJ1-4; 7 nucleotides match TRBD1. This CDR3 is built from 15 residues. Germline lookup yields CDR1 SEHNR and CDR2 FQNEAQ (reference sequence). The chain's CDR3 is CASSLRVAGGENLFF. CDR3 nucleotide sequence: TGTGCCAGCAGCTTAAGGGTGGCAGGGGGGGAAAACCTGTTTTTT.